These 2 T cell receptor beta chains share one sample of origin, sequenced in a study of shared clonotypes between healthy human individuals. Profiled with immunoSEQ multiplex PCR; TCRdb holds only in-frame clones, not every one. The sample contains 600,000 to 750,000 clones, approximately 79% of which appear only once. What was sequenced was memory CD4+ T cells sorted from blood. The subset was: CD45RA-negative fraction. The receptors stem from a woman aged 25 to 39 in good health.

CDR3 sequence: CASSESSGGQGYTF. CDR3 DNA: TGTGCCAGCAGTGAATCTTCAGGGGGACAGGGCTACACCTTC. The chain is built from TRBV25-1 and TRBJ1-2; 7 positions match TRBD1. This CDR3 comprises 14 residues. The ends lost 1 base at V and 8 bases at J; junction bases unmatched: 7. CDR1 MGHDK and CDR2 SYGVNS come from the germline V gene.

Written as DNA, the CDR3 is TGCGCCAGCAGCCTTCCAGGGACCTACGAGCAGTACTTC. This encodes CASSLPGTYEQYF. The chain has TRBV5-1 and TRBJ2-7; perhaps TRBD1 as D (5 bases). Deletions cut 4 bases from V and 2 bases from J, with 10 bases between. Germline CDR1 is SGHRS and CDR2 is YFSETQ. The CDR3 runs to 13 residues.